The 27 T cell receptor beta chains listed next were all sequenced from one sample in a study of T-cell memory formation after mild COVID-19. TCRdb reprocessed the 5' RACE reads with MiXCR, giving one entry per CDR3 protein. Altogether more than 300,000 distinct CDR3 sequences are present, around an eighth being singletons, with the ten largest covering roughly a fifth. The sequenced sample was PBMCs or a T cell subset sorted from them (not recorded which). The receptor set was obtained from a man aged 18 to 30 who had mild COVID-19 (a few samples of this study predate the infection). Cell type and time point are not known.

CDR3 sequence: CASSQVSQRGYEQYV. DNA of the CDR3: TGTGCCAGCAGCCAAGTGTCGCAGCGGGGGTATGAGCAGTACGTC. V and J are TRBV4-2 and TRBJ2-7, with 8 bases matching TRBD2. This CDR3 spans 15 amino acids. Losses at the gene ends were 1 base for V and 7 bases for J; bases not matched to a gene: 9. Germline V gives CDR1 LGHNA, CDR2 YNFKEQ.

This clonotype has just a few counts. The chain carries TRBV7-2 and TRBJ1-2, with TRBD1 as a possible D gene (5 bases). V was clipped by 4 bases and J by 5 bases, with 23 bases between them. The CDR3 runs 17 residues. Germline values: CDR1 SGHTA, CDR2 FQGNSA. Written as DNA, the CDR3 is TGTGCCAGCAGCTGGGGACCGATGCGCCTAGGGGCTTATGGCTACACCTTC. Its protein is CASSWGPMRLGAYGYTF.

This clonotype was seen repeatedly, ten times or more. The chain combines TRBV20-1 with TRBJ2-3; D is unresolved. CDR1 DFQATT and CDR2 SNEGSKA come from the germline V gene (reference sequence). This CDR3 comprises 14 residues. V lost 6 bases to trimming and J lost 0 bases, with 13 bases between them. CDR3: CSASGRSSTDTQYF. The CDR3 nucleotides are TGCAGTGCGTCCGGACGATCTAGCACAGATACGCAGTATTTT.

The CDR3, as DNA: TGTGCCAGCTCGGACCCCGGGGAGCTGTTTTTT. It specifies CASSDPGELFF. This chain uses TRBV19 with TRBJ2-2, with no clear D. CDR3 length: 11 amino acids. V gave up 9 bases and J gave up 6 bases, with 8 bases separating them. The germline gives CDR1 LNHDA, CDR2 SQIVND (reference sequence).

This clonotype occurred a few times. This rearrangement joins TRBV9 to TRBJ2-7; 7 bases line up with TRBD1. J gave up 3 bases and V 3 bases, and 9 bases lay outside the gene matches. Looked up from germline, CDR1 is SGDLS and CDR2 is YYNGEE. CDR3 length: 15 residues. The CDR3 DNA is TGTGCCAGCAGCGGCCCTCGGGACAGAGACTACGAGCAGTACTTC. Its protein is CASSGPRDRDYEQYF. Full variable domain (remainder filled in from reference TRBV9 and TRBJ2-7): DSGVTQTPKHLITATGQRVTLRCSPRSGDLSVYWYQQSLDQGLQFLIQYYNGEERAKGNILERFSAQQFPDLHSELNLSSLELGDSALYFCASSGPRDRDYEQYFGPGTRLTVT.

The CDR3, as DNA: TGTGCCAGCAGCCCGGTCTCCGGGACAAAAGTCGGGACTGAAGCTTTCTTT. It codes for CASSPVSGTKVGTEAFF. The chain links TRBV5-6 to TRBJ1-1, with a weak D call TRBD1 (6 bases). The CDR3 has 17 amino acids. V was cut by 4 bases and J by 5 bases, with 24 bases left in between. From germline, CDR1 is SGHDT and CDR2 YYEEEE.

This chain links TRBV3-1 with TRBJ2-3; the D is unclear. Germline CDR1 is LGHDT and CDR2 is YNNKEL (reference sequence). Trimming took 0 bases from V and 9 from J, leaving 13 bases between them. This CDR3 region has 14 residues. The CDR3: CASSQEGTSLTQYF. CDR3 nucleotide sequence: TGTGCCAGCAGCCAAGAAGGAACCAGCCTCACGCAGTATTTT.

This clonotype was observed a handful of times. The genes are TRBV6-2 or TRBV6-3 and TRBJ2-3, with 7 bases matching TRBD1. The V segment lost 5 bases and the J segment 2 bases; nucleotides outside the gene matches: 7. CDR3 size: 15 residues. Germline V lookup: CDR1 MNHEY, CDR2 SVGEGT. The CDR3 loop reads CASSHLGQPTDTQYF. DNA for the CDR3: TGTGCCAGCAGTCACCTGGGACAGCCCACAGATACGCAGTATTTT.

The rearrangement uses TRBV27 and TRBJ2-7; D is perhaps TRBD2 (6 bases). The V end was cut by 5 bases, the J end by 2 bases, with 16 bases between. This CDR3 contains 15 residues. Germline V lookup: CDR1 MNHEY, CDR2 SMNVEV (reference sequence). Written as DNA, the CDR3 is TGTGCCAGCAGTAGTTGGGAGGATCATCCCTACGAGCAGTACTTC. Protein: CASSSWEDHPYEQYF.

The genes are TRBV5-1 and TRBJ2-5; TRBD1 aligns across 8 bases. This CDR3 region has 14 residues. Trimming at V came to 2 bases and at J to 4 bases, leaving 4 bases not matched to a gene. In germline, CDR1 is SGHRS, CDR2 YFSETQ. In DNA form, the CDR3 reads TGCGCCAGCAGCTTCTCACAGGGGGGAGAGACCCAGTACTTC. Its translation: CASSFSQGGETQYF.

This clonotype was seen more than once but under ten times. The chain is built from TRBV4-1 and TRBJ2-3; the D gene is possibly TRBD2 (6 bases). Germline values: CDR1 MGHRA, CDR2 YSYEKL. Trimming cost V 3 bases and J 4 bases, with 14 bases left between them. The CDR3 runs to 15 residues. The CDR3 sequence: CASSQAPGLADTQYF. The CDR3 nucleotides are TGCGCCAGCAGCCAGGCTCCGGGACTCGCAGATACGCAGTATTTT.

This clonotype turned up a few times. The chain combines TRBV5-1 with TRBJ1-5, with 8 bases matching TRBD1. The junction had 4 bases not matched to a gene; V was cut back by 4 bases and J by 4 bases. This CDR3 comprises 14 residues. Looked up from germline, CDR1 is SGHRS and CDR2 is YFSETQ. The CDR3 region is CASSPGGINQPQHF. The CDR3 DNA follows: TGCGCCAGCAGCCCAGGGGGCATAAATCAGCCCCAGCATTTT.

The J gene is TRBJ2-4, the V gene TRBV12-3 or TRBV12-4; 10 positions match TRBD1. The CDR3 runs 14 residues. Trimming at V came to 6 bases and at J to 7 bases, leaving 6 bases not matched to a gene. The CDR3 is CASSRGTGENIQYF. The DNA of the CDR3 is TGTGCCAGCAGCCGAGGGACAGGGGAGAACATTCAGTACTTC.

The chain employs TRBV19 and TRBJ2-5; 7 bases map to TRBD2. Unmatched junction bases numbered 8, after V lost 5 bases and J lost 2 bases. CDR3 length equals 15 residues. Looked up from germline, CDR1 is LNHDA and CDR2 is SQIVND (reference sequence). The CDR3 bases are TGTGCCAGTAGTTTATCCCTAGCGGTACAAGAGACCCAGTACTTC. This translates into CASSLSLAVQETQYF.

The chain is built from TRBV27 and TRBJ1-2, with TRBD1 identical over 8 bases. CDR1 MNHEY and CDR2 SMNVEV come from the germline V gene (reference sequence). The CDR3 runs to 16 residues. V was pared by 1 base and J by 8 bases, with 12 bases of the junction left unmatched. The CDR3 protein is CASSLWGGQGAAGYTF. CDR3 DNA: TGTGCCAGCAGTTTATGGGGGGGGCAGGGGGCGGCCGGCTACACCTTC.

This clonotype was picked up a small number of times. The V call is TRBV5-1, the J call TRBJ1-1, with 9 bases identical to TRBD1. The V gene's germline CDR1 is SGHRS and CDR2 YFSETQ. CDR3 length: 15 residues. Losses at the gene ends were 4 bases for V and 5 bases for J; bases not matched to a gene: 9. The CDR3 sequence is CASSPGQGPTTEAFF. CDR3 nucleotides: TGCGCCAGCAGCCCGGGACAGGGACCGACGACTGAAGCTTTCTTT. Full variable domain (outside the CDR3, taken from reference TRBV5-1 and TRBJ1-1): KAGVTQTPRYLIKTRGQQVTLSCSPISGHRSVSWYQQTPGQGLQFLFEYFSETQRNKGNFPGRFSGRQFSNSRSEMNVSTLELGDSALYLCASSPGQGPTTEAFFGQGTRLTVV.

The chain couples TRBV7-2 to TRBJ1-1; TRBD1 might be the D (5 bases). Trimming left V 3 bases short and J 0 bases short, with 17 bases between. Germline assignment: CDR1 SGHTA and CDR2 FQGNSA. The CDR3 loop spans 17 amino acids. The CDR3 DNA is TGTGCCAGCAGCTTCAGGGTATACGGGGCTATGAACACTGAAGCTTTCTTT. Translated: CASSFRVYGAMNTEAFF.

The rearrangement links TRBV6-2 or TRBV6-3 to TRBJ2-7; D is ambiguous. Trimming stripped 7 bases from V and 1 base from J, with 14 bases between. Germline V CDR1 and CDR2: MNHEY, SVGEGT. CDR3 length: 14 residues. The CDR3 coding sequence is TGTGCCAGCAATAGACCCATGACATCCTACGAGCAGTACTTC. Translation: CASNRPMTSYEQYF.

This clonotype was seen ten or more times. The chain joins TRBV2 to TRBJ2-7; D call uncertain. This CDR3 region has 14 residues. V was clipped by 0 bases and J by 4 bases, with 10 bases between them. Germline lookup yields CDR1 SNHLY and CDR2 FYNNEI. CDR3 bases: TGTGCCAGCAGTGAAGCGCCGGGCAGGTACGAGCAGTACGTC. Translated: CASSEAPGRYEQYV.

This clonotype was counted ten times or more. The chain combines TRBV27 with TRBJ1-1; maybe TRBD1 (5 bases). V lost 7 bases and J lost 3, with 15 bases in between. This CDR3 contains 14 residues. The germline V gene has CDR1 MNHEY and CDR2 SMNVEV (reference sequence). CDR3: CASTPGGIDTEAFF. The CDR3, as DNA: TGTGCCAGCACCCCCGGGGGGATAGACACTGAAGCTTTCTTT.

This clonotype turned up a few times. The V call is TRBV5-1, the J call TRBJ1-2, with D hard to call. Germline values: CDR1 SGHRS, CDR2 YFSETQ. The CDR3 has 12 residues. The V end was cut by 9 bases, the J end by 5 bases, with 14 bases between. This CDR3 is CAIFDGVYGYTF. The DNA for the CDR3 is TGCGCCATTTTTGACGGAGTATATGGCTACACCTTC.

The chain recombines TRBV6-5 with TRBJ2-1, with TRBD1 matching over 9 bases. CDR1 is MNHEY, CDR2 SVGAGI, per germline. This CDR3 comprises 15 residues. Trimming at V came to 5 bases and at J to 7 bases, leaving 9 bases not matched to a gene. CDR3 protein: CASSLRDREGNEQFF. The CDR3 DNA follows: TGTGCCAGCAGTCTCCGGGACAGGGAAGGAAATGAGCAGTTCTTC.

This rearrangement joins TRBV6-1 to TRBJ2-7; D is perhaps TRBD1 (5 bases). The germline V gene encodes CDR1 MNHNS and CDR2 SASEGT. The CDR3 consists of 15 residues. Trimming cost V 4 bases and J 0 bases, with 13 bases left between them. The CDR3 DNA follows: TGTGCCAGCAGTGTGAGACAGCTAAGCTCCTACGAGCAGTACTTC. Its protein product is CASSVRQLSSYEQYF.

This rearrangement joins TRBV6-5 to TRBJ1-2, with 7 bases lining up with TRBD1. Germline trimming cut 6 bases from V and 7 bases from J; bases unmatched to any gene: 8. The germline gives CDR1 MNHEY, CDR2 SVGAGI. The CDR3 contains 13 residues. Here the CDR3 DNA reads TGTGCCAGCAGAAAACAGGGGCTAGGTGGCTACACCTTC. Encoded protein: CASRKQGLGGYTF.

Here the CDR3 reads CASSLVGGGSYNEQFF. CDR3 DNA: TGTGCCAGCAGCTTAGTCGGCGGGGGCTCCTACAATGAGCAGTTCTTC. The J gene is TRBJ2-1, the V gene TRBV7-3; 7 nucleotides agree with TRBD2. Germline CDR1 and CDR2: SGHTA and FQGTGA. The V segment lost 2 bases and the J segment 0 bases; nucleotides outside the gene matches: 4. This CDR3 contains 16 residues.

V and J are TRBV7-2 and TRBJ1-5; D gene uncertain. This CDR3 is built from 13 residues. V shed 1 base and J shed 9 bases, with 10 bases lying between them. CDR1 and CDR2 (germline): SGHTA, FQGNSA. CDR3 nucleotides: TGTGCCAGCAGCTTAGATGGTATCATGCCCCAGCATTTT. It encodes CASSLDGIMPQHF.

This clonotype was seen more than once but under ten times. The chain carries TRBV5-1 and TRBJ2-2; D is unclear. Trimming cost V 2 bases and J 8 bases, with 10 bases left between them. This CDR3 region has 13 residues. Per germline, CDR1 SGHRS and CDR2 YFSETQ. The CDR3 loop reads CASSLGSEGELFF. In DNA form, the CDR3 reads TGCGCCAGCAGCTTAGGTTCTGAAGGGGAGCTGTTTTTT.